This is a list of T cell receptor beta chains from one sample in a study of T cell responses to AZD1222 COVID-19 vaccine. Using immunoSEQ multiplex PCR, the repertoire was profiled, and TCRdb retains in-frame clones only, with some absent. The repertoire includes about 100,000 clones, 85% to 95% of them detected once, and roughly 1.7% sits in the top ten. Sequences were derived from peripheral blood, sampled on day 0 of AZD1222 vaccination. Every receptor here comes from an adult in good health. Each CDR3 is given with its conserved first and last residue. A D gene is named only where the DNA matches it firmly. Expanded clones get a size class; other rows say once, few or many, or leave the size out.

d_gene	v_gene	abundance	j_gene	CDR3nt	CDR3aa
NA	TRBV7-9	NA	TRBJ1-5	TGTGCCAGCAGCTCTAAGGGTTACGGTAATCAGCCCCAGCATTTT	CASSSKGYGNQPQHF
NA	TRBV28	NA	TRBJ1-6	TGTGCCAGCAGTTCCTTGACCGGGATGACGATCTCACCCCTCCACTTT	CASSSLTGMTISPLHF
NA	TRBV4-1	NA	TRBJ1-2	TGCGCCAGCAGCCAAGGGGGGGACTATGGCTACACCTTC	CASSQGGDYGYTF
NA	TRBV29-1	once	TRBJ1-1	TGCAGCGTTGAAGATCGGTCTTCCCAGGGGGCTTTCTTT	CSVEDRSSQGAFF
NA	TRBV5-8	medium-sized	TRBJ2-1	TGTGCCAGCAGCTTCGGATTCAGGGGGGCCCTTACATTGCAGTTCTTC	CASSFGFRGALTLQFF
TRBD1	TRBV3-1/TRBV3-2	NA	TRBJ1-2	TGTGCCAGCAGCCATGGGGACAGAGAATCCCATGGCTACACCTTC	CASSHGDRESHGYTF
TRBD2	TRBV19	NA	TRBJ2-5	TGTGCCAGTAGTATCGGACTAGCGGGAGCGGAGACCCAGTACTTC	CASSIGLAGAETQYF
NA	TRBV10-1	NA	TRBJ1-5	TGCGCCAGCAGTGAACGAGTAGGTCAGCCCCAGCATTTT	CASSERVGQPQHF
NA	TRBV6-1	few	TRBJ1-5	TGTGCCAGCAGTGAACGCAGGCAGCCCCAGCATTTT	CASSERRQPQHF
NA	TRBV19	NA	TRBJ2-7	TGTGCCAGTAGTTCATACCCAACATCCTATTCCTACGAGCAGTACTTC	CASSSYPTSYSYEQYF
NA	TRBV11-2	NA	TRBJ1-2	TGTGCCAGCAGCTTACGTCCCGCGTCCTCTAACTATGGCTACACCTTC	CASSLRPASSNYGYTF
NA	TRBV30	NA	TRBJ2-3	TGTGCCTGGAACCCCCTTCCCGGGAGTCCAGATACGCAGTATTTT	CAWNPLPGSPDTQYF
NA	TRBV28	NA	TRBJ1-2	TGTGCCAGCAGTTTGACTGCCTATGGCTACACCTTC	CASSLTAYGYTF
NA	TRBV15	once	TRBJ1-1	TGTGCCACCGGTTCAGGCGGGTTCGGCACTGAAGCTTTCTTT	CATGSGGFGTEAFF
NA	TRBV28	NA	TRBJ2-1	TGTGCCAGCAGTTTATGGCACTACAATGAGCAGTTCTTC	CASSLWHYNEQFF
NA	TRBV15	NA	TRBJ1-5	TGTGCCACCAGCGAGGCTTATAGCAATCAGCCCCAGCATTTT	CATSEAYSNQPQHF
NA	TRBV6-5	once	TRBJ1-2	TGTGCCAGCAGGACAACACAATGGACAGTCTATGGCTACACCTTC	CASRTTQWTVYGYTF
NA	TRBV25-1	NA	TRBJ1-1	TGTGCCAGCAACCCCCCGACGAGAGCTTTCTTT	CASNPPTRAFF
NA	TRBV28	NA	TRBJ1-5	TGTGCCAGCAGGGGCAGCAGCAATCAGCCCCAGCATTTT	CASRGSSNQPQHF
NA	TRBV11-1	NA	TRBJ2-1	TGTGCCAGCAGCTTCGGCGTCAATGAGCAGTTCTTC	CASSFGVNEQFF
NA	TRBV30	NA	TRBJ1-1	TGTGCCTGGGGACAGTTGAACACTGAAGCTTTCTTT	CAWGQLNTEAFF
TRBD1	TRBV14	NA	TRBJ2-7	TGTGCCAGCAGCCATCCGGGACAGGGATACGAGCAGTACTTC	CASSHPGQGYEQYF
TRBD2	TRBV7-2	NA	TRBJ2-7	TGTGCCAGCAGTTTTTCCGGGACTAAAGACGAGCAGTACTTC	CASSFSGTKDEQYF
NA	TRBV6-6	NA	TRBJ1-3	TGTGCCAGCAGCCCCACCCGTGGCTCTGGAAACACCATATATTTT	CASSPTRGSGNTIYF
NA	TRBV9	NA	TRBJ1-4	TGTGCCAGCAGCGCCTCCCCACGGGAACCTAATGAAAAACTGTTTTTT	CASSASPREPNEKLFF
TRBD1	TRBV5-8	NA	TRBJ2-6	TGTGCCAGCAGTAGAACCGGGACAGTATCAGGGGGGGCCAACGTCCTGACTTTC	CASSRTGTVSGGANVLTF
TRBD2	TRBV13	NA	TRBJ2-1	TGTGGCAGCAGCTTTAGGGGACCCCCGGGACTAGCGGGAGAAGCCCCCTACAATGAGCAGTTCTTC	CGSSFRGPPGLAGEAPYNEQFF
NA	TRBV18	NA	TRBJ1-1	TGTGCCAGCTCACCAGCGGGAGACTACACTGAAGCTTTCTTT	CASSPAGDYTEAFF
NA	TRBV5-1	NA	TRBJ2-3	TGCGCCAGCAGCCCCGGCGTGGGACGAGGTGATACGCAGTATTTT	CASSPGVGRGDTQYF